These 7 T cell receptor beta chains share one sample of origin, sequenced in a study of post-analysis software for immune sequencing data. Unique molecular identifiers were present in the TCR beta cDNA libraries. TCRdb redid the calling of the PCR reads with MiXCR, one entry per CDR3 protein. The sample shows 650,000 to 850,000 distinct CDR3 sequences, approximately 44% of them seen only once. These receptors have no identified antigens. Study results and caveats: Elevated frequency relative to controls characterized several TRBV segments in patients, TRBV5-6, TRBV5-1 and TRBV20-1 among them.

Sample: blood. The receptors here all came from a girl between 5 and 17 years old with multiple sclerosis.

This clonotype was observed a handful of times. The rearrangement uses TRBV29-1 and TRBJ2-1, with D maybe TRBD1 (6 bases). V was clipped by 2 bases and J by 5 bases, with 10 bases between them. Germline values: CDR1 SQVTM, CDR2 ANQGSEA. The CDR3 extends over 13 amino acids. The CDR3 is CSVELDRNNEQFF. The CDR3 DNA is TGCAGCGTTGAATTAGACAGGAACAATGAGCAGTTCTTC.

This chain uses TRBV11-1 with TRBJ2-7; D unclear. V dropped 3 bases and J dropped 6 bases, with 12 bases sitting between them. This CDR3 has 13 residues. CDR1 SGHAT and CDR2 FQDESV come from the germline V gene (reference sequence). CDR3 loop: CASSFLAPGEQYF. CDR3 DNA: TGTGCCAGCAGCTTTCTGGCCCCTGGCGAGCAGTACTTC.

The rearrangement joins TRBV5-1 to TRBJ1-3; no firm D call. Germline CDR1 and CDR2: SGHRS and YFSETQ. The V end was cut by 4 bases, the J end by 0 bases, with 11 bases between. The CDR3 runs 15 residues. The CDR3 protein is CASSLDSVSGNTIYF. The CDR3 coding sequence is TGCGCCAGCAGCCTGGACTCCGTCTCTGGAAACACCATATATTTT.

This clonotype has a handful of counts. V gene TRBV7-9 combines with J gene TRBJ2-6, with a tentative D call TRBD2 (7 bases). V gave up 1 base and J gave up 4 bases, with 14 bases separating them. Per the germline V gene, CDR1 is SEHNR and CDR2 is FQNEAQ (reference sequence). The CDR3 covers 17 residues. The CDR3 sequence is CASSLEQGGFGANVLTF. CDR3 nucleotides: TGTGCCAGCAGCTTAGAACAGGGAGGGTTCGGGGCCAACGTCCTGACTTTC.

The chain employs TRBV20-1 and TRBJ2-1; 8 positions match TRBD2. The V segment lost 6 bases and the J segment 9 bases; nucleotides outside the gene matches: 22. Germline CDR1 is DFQATT and CDR2 is SNEGSKA (reference sequence). The CDR3 has 17 amino acids. CDR3 in DNA: TGCAGTGCCACCTACCGTCGAAACGGGAGGGGGATCGGTGAGCAGTTCTTC. Its translation is CSATYRRNGRGIGEQFF.

The V gene is TRBV2, the J gene TRBJ2-6; D gene unclear. CDR1 SNHLY and CDR2 FYNNEI come from the germline V gene. The CDR3 covers 17 residues. Trimming shortened V by 6 bases and J by 0 bases, and 15 bases separated the two germline ends. The chain's CDR3 is CASRGKGNHSGANVLTF. CDR3 nucleotides: TGTGCCAGCAGAGGGAAAGGGAACCACTCTGGGGCCAACGTCCTGACTTTC.

V is TRBV7-2 and J is TRBJ2-3, with 9 bases fitting TRBD2. Germline lookup yields CDR1 SGHTA and CDR2 FQGNSA. The CDR3 is made up of 14 amino acids. V dropped 4 bases and J dropped 4; count of bases not matched to a gene: 3. CDR3 sequence reads: CASSSRLAADTQYF. CDR3 in DNA: TGTGCCAGCAGCTCGAGACTAGCGGCAGATACGCAGTATTTT. Based on the CDR3 plus reference TRBV7-2 and TRBJ2-3, the full variable domain is GAGVSQSPSNKVTEKGKDVELRCDPISGHTALYWYRQSLGQGLEFLIYFQGNSAPDKSGLPSDRFSAERTGGSVSTLTIQRTQQEDSAVYLCASSSRLAADTQYFGPGTRLTVL.